This T cell receptor beta chain was recovered during a study of cytotoxic CD8 clonotypes in ibrutinib-treated CLL. Regarding the study as a whole: Clonality was higher at ibrutinib response and returned toward baseline at progression. Contraction or stability on treatment characterized the public clonotypes, which were uncommon. Baseline clonality, above age-matched healthy donor levels, tracked circulating CD8+ T-cell counts.

Produced via immunoSEQ multiplex PCR; TCRdb's table is partial and in-frame only. The sample holds some 150,000 clones, about 76% seen once. Regarding this clone: No antigen is known for it.

Library input was approximately 1.8 micrograms of DNA from cryopreserved PBMCs. Germline assignment: CDR1 MNHNS and CDR2 SASEGT. This CDR3 contains 15 residues. J was trimmed by 4 bases and V by 7 bases; bases with no gene match: 11. The J gene is TRBJ1-2, the V gene TRBV6-1; TRBD1 agrees at 8 bases. The sequence was collected from a human donor with chronic lymphocytic leukemia. Specimen: PBMCs, collected after 24 months of ibrutinib treatment. The CDR3 protein is CASTIQGVYAYGYTF. The CDR3 DNA follows: TGTGCCAGCACCATACAGGGGGTATACGCCTATGGCTACACCTTC.